This entry lists 31 T cell receptor beta chains sequenced from one sample in a study of blood T cell repertoires in COVID-19. This table comes from immunoSEQ multiplex PCR, and its TCRdb copy is limited to in-frame clones, with some not included. The profile shows about 72,000 clones, around 86% of them singletons. Input material: peripheral blood. Source of these receptors: a man between 70 and 80 years old with active or convalescent COVID-19.

The CDR3 region is CASSETMDSNSPLHF. As DNA, the CDR3 is TGTGCCAGCAGTGAGACAATGGACAGCAATTCACCCCTCCACTTT. The chain combines TRBV9 with TRBJ1-6; D might be TRBD1 (6 bases). Germline V gene lookup returns CDR1 SGDLS and CDR2 YYNGEE. Trimming took off 5 bases at V and 7 bases at J, with 16 bases between the two ends. This CDR3 region has 15 residues.

The rearrangement joins TRBV5-6 to TRBJ1-5; no reliable D call. CDR1 is SGHDT and CDR2 is YYEEEE in the germline V gene. Trimming took off 0 bases at V and 7 bases at J, with 14 bases between the two ends. The CDR3 consists of 15 residues. CDR3 nucleotide sequence: TGTGCCAGCAGCTTGGGGGTTGTCCCCAGGCAGCCCCAGCATTTT. It is translated as CASSLGVVPRQPQHF. The entire variable domain, with the rest obtained from reference TRBV5-6 and TRBJ1-5, is as follows: DAGVTQSPTHLIKTRGQQVTLRCSPKSGHDTVSWYQQALGQGPQFIFQYYEEEERQRGNFPDRFSGHQFPNYSSELNVNALLLGDSALYLCASSLGVVPRQPQHFGDGTRLSIL.

This clone was observed a few times. The chain employs TRBV28 and TRBJ1-4; 8 nucleotides agree with TRBD1. From germline, CDR1 is MDHEN and CDR2 SYDVKM. The CDR3 contains 14 residues. The junction had 8 bases not matched to a gene; V was cut back by 7 bases and J by 7 bases. The CDR3 spells CASNGAGGREKLFF. The DNA for the CDR3 is TGTGCCAGCAACGGGGCAGGGGGCCGTGAAAAACTGTTTTTT.

This chain connects TRBV14 to TRBJ2-2, with D hard to call. This CDR3 region has 14 residues. Germline lookup yields CDR1 SGHDN and CDR2 FVKESK. Trimming stripped 4 bases from V and 5 bases from J, with 11 bases between. The CDR3 here is CASSRNLQTGELFF. DNA of the CDR3: TGTGCCAGCAGCCGCAATCTGCAGACCGGGGAGCTGTTTTTT.

This sequence joins TRBV4-3 and TRBJ2-3, with 7 bases lining up with TRBD2. The CDR3 has 14 residues. J lost 5 bases, V lost 1 base, and 3 bases had no gene match. The germline gives CDR1 LGHNA, CDR2 YSLEER. The CDR3 protein is CASSQGGSGDTQYF. The CDR3 DNA reads as TGCGCCAGCAGCCAAGGCGGGAGTGGAGATACGCAGTATTTT.

V gene TRBV30 combines with J gene TRBJ1-4, with TRBD1 as a possible D gene (5 bases). The CDR3 loop spans 13 amino acids. The V end lost 0 bases, the J end lost 8 bases, and 10 bases lay between the germline ends. Germline CDR1 GTSNPN, CDR2 SVGIG (reference sequence). The CDR3 spells CAWSVFQGEKLFF. The CDR3 DNA reads as TGTGCCTGGAGTGTATTTCAGGGAGAAAAACTGTTTTTT.

The V gene is TRBV6-2 or TRBV6-3, the J gene TRBJ2-7, with TRBD2 identical over 7 bases. The trim removed 0 bases at V and 12 bases at J, leaving 5 bases unmatched. The CDR3 totals 12 residues. Germline CDR1 is MNHEY and CDR2 is SVGEGT. CDR3 in DNA: TGTGCCAGCAGTTACTCTCCACTAGCGAGGTACTTC. This encodes CASSYSPLARYF.

The V and J genes are TRBV6-6 and TRBJ2-7; D gene unclear. This CDR3 is 13 amino acids long. The V end was cut by 8 bases, the J end by 5 bases, with 16 bases between. Germline V gives CDR1 MNHNY, CDR2 SVGAGI (reference sequence). The CDR3 sequence: CASGRVGGHEQYF. In DNA, the CDR3 is TGTGCCAGCGGCCGAGTAGGCGGCCACGAGCAGTACTTC.

The V call is TRBV29-1, the J call TRBJ1-1; TRBD1 might be the D (6 bases). CDR1 is SQVTM, CDR2 ANQGSEA, per germline. V lost 5 bases, J lost 1 base, and 11 bases lay in between. CDR3 length: 13 residues. The CDR3 sequence is CSVWGQTNTEAFF. In nucleotides, the CDR3 is TGCAGCGTTTGGGGGCAGACGAACACTGAAGCTTTCTTT.

The rearrangement uses TRBV7-2 and TRBJ2-5; 8 nucleotides line up with TRBD2. The V gene end was trimmed by 5 bases and the J gene end by 5 bases; junction bases not matched to a gene: 13. The CDR3 sequence is 16 residues long. Germline V lookup: CDR1 SGHTA, CDR2 FQGNSA. CDR3 loop: CASSPGGGLVGETQYF. CDR3 nucleotides: TGTGCCAGCAGCCCCGGGGGGGGGCTGGTCGGGGAGACCCAGTACTTC.

This chain uses TRBV4-1 with TRBJ1-4; D is perhaps TRBD1 (6 bases). In germline, CDR1 is MGHRA, CDR2 YSYEKL. The V end was cut by 0 bases, the J end by 6 bases, with 17 bases between. The CDR3 length is 17 residues. The CDR3 loop reads CASSQEGALRSDEKLFF. DNA for the CDR3: TGCGCCAGCAGCCAAGAGGGGGCCCTTCGGTCCGATGAAAAACTGTTTTTT.

As DNA, the CDR3 is TGTGCCAGCAGCTCGGGAAGGAAGGAGCAGTACTTC. Translating it yields CASSSGRKEQYF. V is TRBV11-2 and J is TRBJ2-7, with a tentative D call TRBD2 (5 bases). Looked up from germline, CDR1 is SGHAT and CDR2 is FQNNGV. This CDR3 comprises 12 residues. The ends were cut back, 4 bases at V and 7 bases at J, with 11 bases in the middle.

V is TRBV28 and J is TRBJ2-7; D gene uncertain. V was shortened by 4 bases and J by 6 bases, with 13 bases between the two germline ends. Germline CDR1 reads MDHEN; CDR2 reads SYDVKM. The CDR3 is 13 residues long. As DNA, the CDR3 is TGTGCCAGCAGTTACCCCCACGAGGCCGAGCAGTACTTC. Translating it yields CASSYPHEAEQYF. Together with reference TRBV28 and TRBJ2-7, the CDR3 gives the full variable domain: DVKVTQSSRYLVKRTGEKVFLECVQDMDHENMFWYRQDPGLGLRLIYFSYDVKMKEKGDIPEGYSVSREKKERFSLILESASTNQTSMYLCASSYPHEAEQYFGPGTRLTVT.

CDR3 nucleotides: TGTGCCAGCGAGGACAGGGGGAGGTTGGGTCAGCCCCAGCATTTT. Translating it yields CASEDRGRLGQPQHF. V and J are TRBV2 and TRBJ1-5; 10 bases line up with TRBD1. This CDR3 region has 15 residues. From germline, CDR1 is SNHLY and CDR2 FYNNEI. J gave up 6 bases and V 8 bases, and 10 bases lay outside the gene matches. Full variable domain (remainder filled in from reference TRBV2 and TRBJ1-5): EPEVTQTPSHQVTQMGQEVILRCVPISNHLYFYWYRQILGQKVEFLVSFYNNEISEKSEIFDDQFSVERPDGSNFTLKIRSTKLEDSAMYFCASEDRGRLGQPQHFGDGTRLSIL.

The genes are TRBV5-1 and TRBJ2-6; no definite D call. The CDR3 has 15 residues. Looked up from germline, CDR1 is SGHRS and CDR2 is YFSETQ. V was pared by 2 bases and J by 2 bases, with 8 bases between. In nucleotides, the CDR3 is TGCGCCAGCAGCTTCGAGGTCCCTGGGGCCAACGTCCTGACTTTC. Translated, it gives CASSFEVPGANVLTF.

The chain links TRBV18 to TRBJ1-2; D may be TRBD1 (5 bases). The CDR3 covers 13 residues. The V end was cut by 3 bases, the J end by 4 bases, with 9 bases between. CDR1 and CDR2 from the germline V gene are KGHSH and LQKENI. The DNA of the CDR3 is TGTGCCAGCTCACCCGGGGGAGGCTATGGCTACACCTTC. It yields the protein CASSPGGGYGYTF.

The chain couples TRBV19 to TRBJ1-5; D remains ambiguous. Trimming shortened V by 2 bases and J by 4 bases, and 12 bases separated the two germline ends. Looked up from germline, CDR1 is LNHDA and CDR2 is SQIVND (reference sequence). The CDR3 consists of 15 residues. CDR3 coding DNA: TGTGCCAGTAGTATACGGGTAGGGAGGAATCAGCCCCAGCATTTT. Translated: CASSIRVGRNQPQHF.

The chain carries TRBV7-2 and TRBJ1-2, with a tentative D call TRBD1 (5 bases). Germline values: CDR1 SGHTA, CDR2 FQGNSA. This CDR3 has 15 residues. The V and J ends lost 7 bases and 9 bases respectively, with 24 bases between them. CDR3 coding DNA: TGTGCCAGCACACTTCCGGGACTGCACATGGTGAGCTACACCTTC. Its protein product is CASTLPGLHMVSYTF.

The V and J genes are TRBV28 and TRBJ1-1; 8 bases agree with TRBD1. The CDR3 totals 15 residues. Germline CDR1 MDHEN, CDR2 SYDVKM. V shed 6 bases, J shed 1 base, and the junction held 7 bases outside the gene matches. CDR3 in DNA: TGTGCCAGCAGAGTTCCTGGACAGGGGAACACTGAAGCTTTCTTT. It yields the protein CASRVPGQGNTEAFF.

The chain has TRBV11-2 and TRBJ1-2; possible D gene TRBD1, 6 bases. Between the trimmed V and J ends, which lost 7 bases and 5 bases, there was a span of 17 bases. The CDR3 spans 14 residues. Germline CDR1 is SGHAT and CDR2 is FQNNGV. This CDR3 reads CASTQGPIQYGYTF. CDR3 nucleotide sequence: TGTGCCAGCACACAGGGCCCAATCCAGTATGGCTACACCTTC. Full variable domain (outside the CDR3, taken from reference TRBV11-2 and TRBJ1-2): EAGVAQSPRYKIIEKRQSVAFWCNPISGHATLYWYQQILGQGPKLLIQFQNNGVVDDSQLPKDRFSAERLKGVDSTLKIQPAKLEDSAVYLCASTQGPIQYGYTFGSGTRLTVV.

J is TRBJ1-4 and V is TRBV25-1; TRBD1 matches 8 bases. Trimming at V came to 4 bases and at J to 10 bases, leaving 14 bases not matched to a gene. This CDR3 contains 16 residues. The germline V gene encodes CDR1 MGHDK and CDR2 SYGVNS. CDR3 amino acids: CASSGQTGGRQGKLFF. The DNA for the CDR3 is TGTGCCAGCAGTGGACAAACAGGGGGACGCCAGGGAAAACTGTTTTTT. Combining the CDR3 with reference TRBV25-1 and TRBJ1-4 gives the whole variable domain EADIYQTPRYLVIGTGKKITLECSQTMGHDKMYWYQQDPGMELHLIHYSYGVNSTEKGDLSSESTVSRIRTEHFPLTLESARPSHTSQYLCASSGQTGGRQGKLFFGSGTQLSVL.

The V and J genes are TRBV30 and TRBJ1-2; 7 bases are a match to TRBD1. The CDR3 runs 11 residues. V gave up 7 bases and J gave up 4 bases; unmatched junction bases: 3. Per germline, CDR1 GTSNPN and CDR2 SVGIG (reference sequence). The CDR3 sequence: CASGGRYGYTF. Here the CDR3 DNA reads TGTGCCTCAGGGGGTCGCTATGGCTACACCTTC.

The V and J genes are TRBV5-4 and TRBJ2-2, with a tentative D call TRBD1 (7 bases). The germline V gene encodes CDR1 SGHNT and CDR2 YYREEE (reference sequence). There are 17 residues in the CDR3. Between the trimmed V and J ends, which lost 3 bases and 4 bases, there was a span of 19 bases. The CDR3, as DNA: TGTGCCAGCAGCTCGAGAGGAGGGGGCGCCGGCACCGGGGAGCTGTTTTTT. It encodes CASSSRGGGAGTGELFF.

The rearrangement joins TRBV5-1 to TRBJ1-1; D not certain. This CDR3 comprises 14 residues. The V end was cut by 6 bases, the J end by 6 bases, with 18 bases between. The germline V gene has CDR1 SGHRS and CDR2 YFSETQ. The CDR3 here is CASTLRGNSAEAFF. The CDR3 DNA follows: TGCGCCAGCACCCTGAGAGGGAATTCCGCTGAAGCTTTCTTT.

This sequence joins TRBV25-1 and TRBJ2-1; 7 bases are shared with TRBD2. Germline V gives CDR1 MGHDK, CDR2 SYGVNS. The CDR3 is made up of 16 amino acids. V was pared by 1 base and J by 1 base, with 4 bases of the junction left unmatched. The CDR3 reads CASSEWGGRSYNEQFF. The CDR3 nucleotides are TGTGCCAGCAGTGAATGGGGCGGGAGATCCTACAATGAGCAGTTCTTC.

This rearrangement joins TRBV28 to TRBJ1-5; a possible D gene is TRBD1 (6 bases). The CDR3 contains 14 residues. Germline V gives CDR1 MDHEN, CDR2 SYDVKM. Trimming removed 2 bases from V and 6 bases from J, with 11 bases in between. The CDR3 here is CASSLQGWIQPQHF. CDR3 DNA sequence: TGTGCCAGCAGTTTACAGGGGTGGATTCAGCCCCAGCATTTT.

The V call is TRBV6-5, the J call TRBJ1-2; 8 bases match TRBD1. This CDR3 region has 13 residues. V shed 5 bases, J shed 3 bases, and the junction held 2 bases outside the gene matches. The germline CDR1 and CDR2 sequences are MNHEY and SVGAGI. The CDR3 nucleotides read TGTGCCAGCAGTCCACAGGGGGACTATGGCTACACCTTC. It translates to CASSPQGDYGYTF.

The chain carries TRBV28 and TRBJ2-3; 8 bases fit TRBD2. In germline, CDR1 is MDHEN, CDR2 SYDVKM. V was pared by 4 bases and J by 8 bases, with 5 bases of the junction left unmatched. This CDR3 is built from 13 residues. In nucleotides, the CDR3 is TGTGCCAGCAGTTGGACTAGCCCTCCTACGCAGTATTTT. Amino acids: CASSWTSPPTQYF.

The V gene is TRBV2, the J gene TRBJ1-5, with D uncertain. V was pared by 10 bases and J by 0 bases, with 13 bases between. Germline V lookup: CDR1 SNHLY, CDR2 FYNNEI. CDR3 size: 14 residues. The CDR3 nucleotides are TGTGCCAAGGGAGGGCAGTATAGCAATCAGCCCCAGCATTTT. It encodes CAKGGQYSNQPQHF.

V gene TRBV19 combines with J gene TRBJ1-5; D perhaps matches TRBD1 (5 bases). Per germline, CDR1 LNHDA and CDR2 SQIVND (reference sequence). The CDR3 is 15 residues long. The V gene lost 3 bases and the J gene lost 2 bases, with 11 bases spanning the gap. This chain's CDR3 is CASSIGGLGNQPQHF. In DNA form, the CDR3 reads TGTGCCAGTAGTATTGGGGGGTTAGGCAATCAGCCCCAGCATTTT. The full variable domain, its missing parts supplied by reference TRBV19 and TRBJ1-5, is DGGITQSPKYLFRKEGQNVTLSCEQNLNHDAMYWYRQDPGQGLRLIYYSQIVNDFQKGDIAEGYSVSREKKESFPLTVTSAQKNPTAFYLCASSIGGLGNQPQHFGDGTRLSIL.

The count of this clone is one. The sample has other DNA sequences that encode this CDR3 too. The rearrangement uses TRBV4-1 and TRBJ2-1, with 9 bases matching TRBD1. Germline loops: CDR1 MGHRA, CDR2 YSYEKL. The CDR3 has 14 residues. V lost 5 bases, J lost 7 bases, and 6 bases stayed unmatched. This CDR3 reads CASSLRQGGNEQFF. DNA for the CDR3: TGCGCCAGCAGCTTAAGACAGGGGGGAAATGAGCAGTTCTTC.